This T cell receptor (beta chain) came from a study of blood T cells in healthy people across ages. The amount of total RNA extracted per sample was at least 5.5 micrograms. This CDR3 contains 14 residues. Looked up from germline, CDR1 is SGHRS and CDR2 is YFSETQ. Trimming stripped 5 bases from V and 1 base from J, with 13 bases between. The authors ran a second PCR of about 7 to 11 cycles using a sample-barcoded 5' primer and a J-beta primer mix. TCRdb called the 5' RACE reads again in MiXCR, with one record for every CDR3 protein. The sample gives 550,000 to 600,000 distinct CDR3 sequences, 25% to 30% of which show up once; less than 20% is in the top ten. Only a few counts were recorded for this clonotype.

This sequence joins TRBV5-1 and TRBJ2-7, with D maybe TRBD2 (5 bases). Input material: blood. The TCR was taken from a woman in her seventies in good health. The CDR3 loop reads CASRVLEDSYEQYF. CDR3 nucleotides: TGCGCCAGCAGGGTTCTGGAGGATTCCTACGAGCAGTACTTC.